What follows are 28 T cell receptor beta chains derived from one specimen sequenced in a study of cytomegalovirus exposure and HLA in healthy donors. The PCR employed 60 Vbeta primers together with 13 Jbeta primers. The protocol was immunoSEQ multiplex PCR, while the TCRdb copy is restricted to in-frame clones and leaves out a portion. Of about 120,000 clones in the sample, 70% to 80% were seen once. The source material was PBMCs. The receptors come from a woman aged 40 to 50 in good health and CMV-seropositive.

This chain uses TRBV18 with TRBJ2-5; 10 nucleotides align to TRBD2. The CDR3 covers 14 residues. Losses at the gene ends were 5 bases for V and 5 bases for J; bases not matched to a gene: 5. CDR1 KGHSH and CDR2 LQKENI come from the germline V gene. CDR3 coding DNA: TGTGCCAGCTCAGCAGCGGGAGGGCGGGAGACCCAGTACTTC. Its translation is CASSAAGGRETQYF.

In its sample, this clone was seen a few times. This rearrangement joins TRBV6-5 to TRBJ1-4, with 10 bases lining up with TRBD1. V gave up 1 base and J gave up 8 bases; unmatched junction bases: 4. This CDR3 spans 15 amino acids. The V gene's germline CDR1 is MNHEY and CDR2 SVGAGI. The CDR3 coding sequence is TGTGCCAGCAGTTACTTCGACAGGGGGCGAGAAAAACTGTTTTTT. It codes for CASSYFDRGREKLFF.

The gene calls are TRBV12-5 and TRBJ2-2; D is undetermined. The CDR3 totals 12 residues. Germline V gene lookup returns CDR1 LGHNT and CDR2 FRNRAP. V was pared by 7 bases and J by 2 bases, with 5 bases between. The CDR3 loop is CASALNTGELFF. CDR3 sequence (DNA): TGTGCTAGTGCTCTCAACACCGGGGAGCTGTTTTTT.

In its sample, this clone was seen once. V and J are TRBV4-2 and TRBJ2-5; no firm D call. Trimming pared 0 bases from V and 2 bases from J, leaving 7 bases between. Germline V gene lookup returns CDR1 LGHNA and CDR2 YNFKEQ. The CDR3 extends over 14 amino acids. The CDR3 region has the DNA TGTGCCAGCAGCCAAGAGTCCAGACAAGAGACCCAGTACTTC. Protein product: CASSQESRQETQYF.

The V gene is TRBV2, the J gene TRBJ2-2; TRBD1 might be the D (5 bases). Germline CDR1 is SNHLY and CDR2 is FYNNEI. The CDR3 has 15 amino acids. Trimming stripped 3 bases from V and 1 base from J, with 9 bases between. CDR3 residues: CASSERQGNTGELFF. CDR3 in DNA: TGTGCCAGCAGTGAGCGGCAGGGGAACACCGGGGAGCTGTTTTTT.

The chain joins TRBV5-6 to TRBJ1-6; TRBD1 is a possible D gene (5 bases). From germline, CDR1 is SGHDT and CDR2 YYEEEE. The CDR3 extends over 13 amino acids. V lost 4 bases to trimming and J lost 10 bases, with 12 bases between them. The CDR3 loop reads CASSRGVWSPLHF. In DNA form, the CDR3 reads TGTGCCAGCAGCAGGGGTGTGTGGTCACCCCTCCACTTT. Variable domain in full (rest from reference TRBV5-6 and TRBJ1-6): DAGVTQSPTHLIKTRGQQVTLRCSPKSGHDTVSWYQQALGQGPQFIFQYYEEEERQRGNFPDRFSGHQFPNYSSELNVNALLLGDSALYLCASSRGVWSPLHFGNGTRLTVT.

The chain joins TRBV6-1 to TRBJ2-7, with TRBD1 identical over 7 bases. Germline V CDR1 and CDR2: MNHNS, SASEGT. The length of the CDR3 is 15 residues. V shed 8 bases, J shed 7 bases, and the junction held 17 bases outside the gene matches. The CDR3 sequence is CASPEPRGTALEQYF. Written as DNA, the CDR3 is TGTGCCAGCCCCGAACCAAGAGGGACAGCCTTAGAGCAGTACTTC.

This clone was detected once. The V and J genes are TRBV21-1 and TRBJ2-7; the tabulated D call, TRBD1, remains unverified against the DNA. TRBV21-1 is noted as a pseudogene. The CDR3 consists of 16 residues. CDR3 in DNA: TGTGCCAGCAGCCCCCGCGGACAGGGACGACCCTACGAGCAGTACTTC. It codes for CASSPRGQGRPYEQYF.

In DNA, the CDR3 is TGTGCCAGCAGCTTGGGACAAAGGAACACCGGGGAGCTGTTTTTT. Its protein is CASSLGQRNTGELFF. V usage is TRBV5-4 and J usage is TRBJ2-2; no reliable D call. Per the germline V gene, CDR1 is SGHNT and CDR2 is YYREEE (reference sequence). The CDR3 has 15 residues. The germline V and J ends were trimmed by 0 bases and 1 base, with 7 bases remaining between them.

The V gene is TRBV18, the J gene TRBJ2-7; D uncertain. Trimming stripped 1 base from V and 2 bases from J, with 6 bases between. Germline CDR1 and CDR2: KGHSH and LQKENI. The CDR3 spans 13 residues. The CDR3 here is CASSPLPTYEQYF. In nucleotides, the CDR3 is TGTGCCAGCTCACCACTCCCAACCTACGAGCAGTACTTC.

The V call is TRBV11-1, the J call TRBJ2-1; 11 bases line up with TRBD2. V gave up 2 bases and J gave up 6 bases; unmatched junction bases: 3. CDR3 size: 15 residues. The V gene's germline CDR1 is SGHAT and CDR2 FQDESV (reference sequence). The CDR3 region has the DNA TGTGCCAGCAGCTTAAGACTAGCGGGGACCAATGAGCAGTTCTTC. Its protein is CASSLRLAGTNEQFF.

This CDR3 is CASSPWTGVSYEQYF. In DNA form, the CDR3 reads TGTGCCAGCTCACCGTGGACAGGGGTCTCCTACGAGCAGTACTTC. The chain employs TRBV18 and TRBJ2-7; 9 nucleotides match TRBD1. Germline loops: CDR1 KGHSH, CDR2 LQKENI. V shed 3 bases, J shed 0 bases, and the junction held 3 bases outside the gene matches. This CDR3 has 15 amino acids.

The chain couples TRBV2 to TRBJ2-1, with D possibly matching TRBD2 (5 bases). Germline CDR1 and CDR2: SNHLY and FYNNEI. The CDR3 extends over 14 amino acids. V dropped 7 bases and J dropped 13 bases, with 23 bases sitting between them. In nucleotides, the CDR3 is TGTGCCAGCACGCGGGCCCCCTACATTGAAGGTCAGTTCTTC. Translating gives CASTRAPYIEGQFF.

The chain recombines TRBV4-3 with TRBJ2-4; 9 bases agree with TRBD2. Germline trimming cut 2 bases from V and 2 bases from J; bases unmatched to any gene: 16. The CDR3 consists of 20 residues. Germline V CDR1 and CDR2: LGHNA, YSLEER. The CDR3 protein is CASSQTAASSGSVTKNIQYF. The CDR3 DNA follows: TGCGCCAGCAGCCAAACAGCCGCTAGTAGCGGGAGCGTAACCAAAAACATTCAGTACTTC.

The V gene is TRBV6-5, the J gene TRBJ2-1; a possible D gene is TRBD2 (5 bases). The CDR3 is 14 amino acids. V lost 6 bases to trimming and J lost 12 bases, with 21 bases between them. The germline gives CDR1 MNHEY, CDR2 SVGAGI. In nucleotides, the CDR3 is TGTGCCAGCAGGGACCCCTCCTTGACTACCGGGCAGTTCTTC. Protein: CASRDPSLTTGQFF.

The chain joins TRBV14 to TRBJ2-3; 9 nucleotides align to TRBD1. Germline V gene data show CDR1 as SGHDN and CDR2 as FVKESK. The CDR3 contains 15 residues. V was pared by 4 bases and J by 2 bases, with 4 bases of the junction left unmatched. CDR3 in amino acids: CASSPDRGYTDTQYF. DNA for the CDR3: TGTGCCAGCAGCCCTGACAGGGGGTACACAGATACGCAGTATTTT.

The rearrangement links TRBV27 to TRBJ1-5, with D tentatively TRBD1 (6 bases). CDR1 is MNHEY and CDR2 is SMNVEV in the germline V gene (reference sequence). Trimming took off 8 bases at V and 4 bases at J, with 12 bases between the two ends. CDR3 length equals 13 residues. CDR3 bases: TGTGCCAGCGGCTTGAGGGGGAATCAGCCCCAGCATTTT. Its protein is CASGLRGNQPQHF.

This clone was observed a single time. The chain recombines TRBV5-1 with TRBJ2-2; D is possibly TRBD2 (6 bases). The CDR3 loop spans 15 amino acids. Germline loops: CDR1 SGHRS, CDR2 YFSETQ. Trimming stripped 4 bases from V and 7 bases from J, with 17 bases between. CDR3 coding DNA: TGCGCCAGCAGCACTATTAGCGGAACAAGCGGGGAGCTGTTTTTT. It specifies CASSTISGTSGELFF.

The chain has TRBV6-1 and TRBJ2-5; the match to TRBD2 covers 13 bases. J lost 2 bases, V lost 0 bases, and 3 bases had no gene match. Germline CDR1 reads MNHNS; CDR2 reads SASEGT. The CDR3 has 17 amino acids. The CDR3 region has the DNA TGTGCCAGCAGTGAAGCACTAGCGGGGGGGTCTCAAGAGACCCAGTACTTC. Amino acid sequence: CASSEALAGGSQETQYF.

The sample holds a few counts of this clone. The J gene is TRBJ1-1, the V gene TRBV9, with D unclear. Trimming took 0 bases from V and 2 from J, leaving 11 bases between them. The CDR3 extends over 15 amino acids. CDR1 and CDR2 (germline): SGDLS, YYNGEE. The CDR3 loop is CASSVESVFNTEAFF. CDR3 coding DNA: TGTGCCAGCAGCGTAGAGTCGGTTTTTAACACTGAAGCTTTCTTT.

The genes are TRBV5-4 and TRBJ2-3; maybe TRBD2 (5 bases). The CDR3 is 14 amino acids. Germline CDR1 and CDR2: SGHNT and YYREEE (reference sequence). V gave up 2 bases and J gave up 0 bases, with 7 bases separating them. CDR3 nucleotides: TGTGCCAGCAGCTTCTGGACTAGCACAGATACGCAGTATTTT. It yields the protein CASSFWTSTDTQYF.

The chain has TRBV11-3 and TRBJ2-2; 9 bases line up with TRBD2. The CDR3 is 18 amino acids. Trimming cost V 5 bases and J 7 bases; bases outside gene matches: 17. Germline CDR1 and CDR2: SGHNT and YENEEA. The CDR3 DNA is TGTGCCAGCAGCCCCCTCCCAGGCGGGGGGGCCCGGAGCGGGGAGCTGTTTTTT. Translated: CASSPLPGGGARSGELFF.

As concerns this clone: One end of the junction does not line up with germline, which may come from a read error. The J gene is TRBJ2-7, the V gene TRBV5-4; a possible D gene is TRBD1 (6 bases). The germline gives CDR1 SGHNT, CDR2 YYREEE (reference sequence). CDR3 length: 15 amino acids. CDR3 DNA sequence: TGTGCCAGCAGTTTGGACAGTATTAAAACCTACGAGCAGTACTTC. Protein product: CASSLDSIKTYEQYF.

The chain uses TRBV7-3 and TRBJ2-1, with 9 nucleotides matching TRBD2. Trimming removed 1 base from V and 0 bases from J; junction bases left unmatched: 13. Germline values: CDR1 SGHTA, CDR2 FQGTGA. The length of the CDR3 is 20 residues. This chain's CDR3 is CASSLRAGGHDGSSYNEQFF. In DNA, the CDR3 is TGTGCCAGCAGCTTAAGAGCGGGAGGCCACGACGGGAGCTCCTACAATGAGCAGTTCTTC. Complete variable domain (other parts from reference TRBV7-3 and TRBJ2-1): GAGVSQTPSNKVTEKGKYVELRCDPISGHTALYWYRQSLGQGPEFLIYFQGTGAADDSGLPNDRFFAVRPEGSVSTLKIQRTERGDSAVYLCASSLRAGGHDGSSYNEQFFGPGTRLTVL.

V is TRBV5-6 and J is TRBJ1-3; possible D gene TRBD1, 6 bases. V dropped 3 bases and J dropped 4 bases, with 8 bases sitting between them. Germline CDR1 SGHDT, CDR2 YYEEEE. CDR3 size: 13 residues. CDR3: CASSSGVGNTIYF. Written as DNA, the CDR3 is TGTGCCAGCAGCTCAGGGGTCGGAAACACCATATATTTT.

V gene TRBV7-2 combines with J gene TRBJ2-7; tentative D call: TRBD2 (6 bases). V dropped 5 bases and J dropped 5 bases, with 22 bases sitting between them. This CDR3 spans 16 amino acids. Germline CDR1 reads SGHTA; CDR2 reads FQGNSA. The CDR3 DNA is TGTGCCAGCAGCCGCAGCCCCAGTGGAGGGGAGGACGAGCAGTACTTC. Its protein is CASSRSPSGGEDEQYF.

V usage is TRBV4-1 and J usage is TRBJ2-1, with 10 nucleotides matching TRBD2. V was clipped by 7 bases and J by 4 bases; unmatched bases: 4. Germline V CDR1 and CDR2: MGHRA, YSYEKL. This CDR3 has 14 amino acids. For the CDR3, the DNA is TGCGCCAGCATGAAGCGGGAGGGTTACAATGAGCAGTTCTTC. Amino acid sequence: CASMKREGYNEQFF.

V gene TRBV4-2 combines with J gene TRBJ1-1; D possibly corresponds to TRBD1 (5 bases). Trimming cost V 0 bases and J 4 bases, with 12 bases left between them. Per the germline V gene, CDR1 is LGHNA and CDR2 is YNFKEQ. The CDR3 is made up of 15 amino acids. The CDR3 DNA reads as TGTGCCAGCAGCCAAGAACACTTCGGGGGCACTGAAGCTTTCTTT. It specifies CASSQEHFGGTEAFF.